This T cell receptor beta chain was identified during a study of breast tumors, draining lymph nodes, adjacent tissues (dated by TCRdb to 2015 to 2016). About the investigation overall: The study compared TCR beta repertoires across tumor, adjacent nontumor tissue and axillary lymph nodes from breast cancer patients. The study was designed to assess the relationships and possible T-cell exchange between tumor, surrounding tissue and draining lymph node repertoires in human breast cancer.

The data were produced on an Illumina HiSeq 2000. TCR beta chain libraries were generated by multiplex PCR amplification. High-throughput sequencing was used to analyze the amplified TCR beta chain products. TCRdb applied fastp at Q25 and MiXCR to the public reads, then kept only in-frame beta chains. CDR3 protein duplicates are merged, each entry listing the most common genes and DNA. Here the sample has fewer than 200,000 distinct CDR3 sequences; roughly a third occur a single time. Jointly, the top ten make up approximately 4.3% of the sample. With respect to this clonotype: Its antigen remains undetermined. The conserved phenylalanine or tryptophan is not found at the CDR3 terminus, so this likely reflects a read error. It is unclear where the CDR3 begins or ends on the DNA, so no DNA is shown, and the CDR3 is as TCRdb lists it.

Lymph node samples came from the axillary draining lymph nodes of breast cancer patients. The CDR3 comprises 16 residues, both ends counted. CDR1 and CDR2 are drawn from the germline V gene (reference sequence): SEHNR, FQNEAQ. Broader findings and caveats from the paper: The study presented the conclusion that tumor T cells originate in lymph nodes as consistent with a hypothesis, not as something directly demonstrated. A scenario in which most tumor T cells derive from the lymph node and then expand within tumor tissue was judged to be consistent with the data. Tumor and nontumor tissue repertoires were significantly more similar in luminal-like than in basal-like breast cancer. Tumor T-cell repertoires showed less diversity than lymph node repertoires and more diversity than nontumor tissue repertoires, and tumor T-cell repertoires showed preferential V and J gene usage.

The sequenced material came from axillary lymph node tissue. The V gene is TRBV7-9 and the J gene is TRBJ2-2; TRBD1 is the table's D call, not checked against the DNA. The receptor's source is a female donor with breast cancer. Some clones in this sample may be carry-over from other donors' samples. The CDR3 corresponds to CASSAPGQGNTGELCA.